The TCR beta chain under discussion was sequenced for a study of T-cell reconstitution after alpha-beta-depleted transplantation in children. Regarding the study as a whole: In some patients, recipient T cells and intrathymic progenitors surviving conditioning explained high day-60 diversity. From newly produced T cells came most of the T-cell counts and diversity one year after transplant. Alpha-beta T cells about two months after transplant reportedly derived from several hundred expanded graft clones.

V was shortened by 4 bases and J by 6 bases, with 11 bases between the two germline ends. This CDR3 has 12 amino acids. Per the germline V gene, CDR1 is SGHKS and CDR2 is YYEKEE (reference sequence). Unique molecular identifiers were incorporated into the prepared TCRbeta library. One entry per CDR3 protein, called by TCRdb with MiXCR from the PCR reads. Among about 290,000 distinct CDR3 sequences, around 9.1% were seen once, and the ten largest hold 7% to 9.5%. This clonotype was observed at least ten times. Its antigen is unidentified. This specimen was PBMCs, taken before TCRalphabeta/CD19-depleted stem cell transplant. The rearrangement joins TRBV5-5 to TRBJ2-7; D remains unclear. This receptor was identified in a boy less than two years old with acute myeloid leukemia, due to receive a stem cell transplant. The CDR3 DNA reads as TGTGCCAGCAGCATCACCGGGTCCGAGCAGTACTTC. Protein product: CASSITGSEQYF.